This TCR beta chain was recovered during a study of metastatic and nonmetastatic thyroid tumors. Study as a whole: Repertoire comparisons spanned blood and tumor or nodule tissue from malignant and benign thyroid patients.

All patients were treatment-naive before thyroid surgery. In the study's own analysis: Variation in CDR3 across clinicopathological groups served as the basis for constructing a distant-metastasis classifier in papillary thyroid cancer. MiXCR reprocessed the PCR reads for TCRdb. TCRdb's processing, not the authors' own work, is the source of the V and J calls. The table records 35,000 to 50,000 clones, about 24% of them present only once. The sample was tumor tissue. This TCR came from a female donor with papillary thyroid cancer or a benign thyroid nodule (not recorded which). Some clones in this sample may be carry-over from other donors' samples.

The DNA of the CDR3 is TGTGCCAGCAGCTTTATGGGGACAGGGTCCAGTAGCGAGCAGTACTTC. Protein: CASSFMGTGSSSEQYF. The J gene is TRBJ2-7, the V gene TRBV11-2, with TRBD1 matching over 9 bases. Germline CDR1 SGHAT, CDR2 FQNNGV. V gave up 3 bases and J gave up 6 bases; unmatched junction bases: 12. CDR3 length: 16 amino acids.